This T cell receptor (beta chain) was sequenced during a study of response to subunit inactivated influenza vaccine. Study results and limitations: Authors suggested seasonal influenza vaccinations each recruit few new T cells.

The germline V and J ends were trimmed by 0 bases and 3 bases, with 11 bases remaining between them. Germline CDR1 reads LGHNA; CDR2 reads YSLEER. CDR3 length equals 15 residues. TCRdb analysed the RT-PCR reads with MiXCR anew, one entry per CDR3 protein. The sample contains 860,000 or so distinct CDR3 sequences, around 20% of which appear only once. This clonotype has just a few counts. Its specificity is not known. The sequence was collected from a man aged 50-59 years who received an inactivated influenza vaccine. Sequencing used PBMCs from blood, obtained approximately 5 days after vaccination. V is TRBV4-3 and J is TRBJ2-5, with D hard to call. The CDR3 loop is CASSQDFGSEETQYF. CDR3 bases: TGCGCCAGCAGCCAAGATTTCGGGTCTGAAGAGACCCAGTACTTC.